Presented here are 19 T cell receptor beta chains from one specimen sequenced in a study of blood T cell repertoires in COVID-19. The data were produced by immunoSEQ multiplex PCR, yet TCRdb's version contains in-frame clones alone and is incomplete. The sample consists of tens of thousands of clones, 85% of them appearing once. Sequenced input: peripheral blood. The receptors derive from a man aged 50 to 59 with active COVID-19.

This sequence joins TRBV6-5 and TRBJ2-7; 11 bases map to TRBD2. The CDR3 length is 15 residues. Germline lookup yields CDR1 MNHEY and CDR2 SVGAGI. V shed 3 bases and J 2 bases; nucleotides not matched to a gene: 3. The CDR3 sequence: CASSYALAGAYEQYF. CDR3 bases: TGTGCCAGCAGTTATGCACTAGCGGGGGCCTACGAGCAGTACTTC.

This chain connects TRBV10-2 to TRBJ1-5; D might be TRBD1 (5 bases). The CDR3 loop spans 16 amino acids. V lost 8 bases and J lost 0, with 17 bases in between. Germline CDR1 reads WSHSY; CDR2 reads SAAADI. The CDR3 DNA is TGCGCCAGCTCCCGGGGGGGGGTTAATAGCAATCAGCCCCAGCATTTT. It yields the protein CASSRGGVNSNQPQHF.

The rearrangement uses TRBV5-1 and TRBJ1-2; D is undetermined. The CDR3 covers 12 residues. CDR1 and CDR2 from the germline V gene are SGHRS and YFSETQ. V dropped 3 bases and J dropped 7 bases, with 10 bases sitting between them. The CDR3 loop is CASSYASSGYTF. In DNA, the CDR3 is TGCGCCAGCAGCTATGCTTCTAGTGGCTACACCTTC.

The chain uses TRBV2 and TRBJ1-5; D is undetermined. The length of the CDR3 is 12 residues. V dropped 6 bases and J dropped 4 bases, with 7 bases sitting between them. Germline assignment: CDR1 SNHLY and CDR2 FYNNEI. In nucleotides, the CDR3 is TGTGCCAGCAGCGAGGTAAATCAGCCCCAGCATTTT. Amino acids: CASSEVNQPQHF.

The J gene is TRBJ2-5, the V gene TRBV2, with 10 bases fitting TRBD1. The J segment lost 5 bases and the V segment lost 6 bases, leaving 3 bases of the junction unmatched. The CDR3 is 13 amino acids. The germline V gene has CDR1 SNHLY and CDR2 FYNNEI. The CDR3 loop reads CASSRDRGETQYF. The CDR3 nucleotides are TGTGCCAGCAGCCGGGACAGGGGTGAGACCCAGTACTTC.

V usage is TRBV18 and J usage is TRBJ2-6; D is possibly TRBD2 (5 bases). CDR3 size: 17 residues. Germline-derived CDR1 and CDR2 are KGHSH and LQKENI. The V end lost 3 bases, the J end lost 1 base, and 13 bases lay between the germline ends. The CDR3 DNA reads TGTGCCAGCTCACCCAGAGAGGGTGGATCTGGGGCCAACGTCCTGACTTTC. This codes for CASSPREGGSGANVLTF.

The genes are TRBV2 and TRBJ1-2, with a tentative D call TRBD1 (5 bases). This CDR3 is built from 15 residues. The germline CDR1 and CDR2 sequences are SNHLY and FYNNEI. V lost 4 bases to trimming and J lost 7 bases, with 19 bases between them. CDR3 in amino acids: CASSGGQEVVGGYTF. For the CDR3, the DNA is TGTGCCAGCAGTGGCGGACAAGAGGTCGTAGGTGGCTACACCTTC. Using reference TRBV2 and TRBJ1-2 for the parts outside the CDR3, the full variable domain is EPEVTQTPSHQVTQMGQEVILRCVPISNHLYFYWYRQILGQKVEFLVSFYNNEISEKSEIFDDQFSVERPDGSNFTLKIRSTKLEDSAMYFCASSGGQEVVGGYTFGSGTRLTVV.

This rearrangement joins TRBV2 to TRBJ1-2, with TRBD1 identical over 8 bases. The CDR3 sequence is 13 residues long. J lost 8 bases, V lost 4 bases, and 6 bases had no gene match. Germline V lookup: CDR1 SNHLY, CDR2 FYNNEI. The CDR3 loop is CASSVRTGPGYTF. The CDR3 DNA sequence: TGTGCCAGCAGTGTCAGGACAGGGCCCGGCTACACCTTC.

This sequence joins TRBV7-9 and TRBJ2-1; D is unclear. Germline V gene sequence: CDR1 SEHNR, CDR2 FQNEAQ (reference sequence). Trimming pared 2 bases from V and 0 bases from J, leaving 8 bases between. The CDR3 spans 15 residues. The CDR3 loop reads CASSLPHSSYNEQFF. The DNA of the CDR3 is TGTGCCAGCAGCTTACCGCACAGCTCCTACAATGAGCAGTTCTTC.

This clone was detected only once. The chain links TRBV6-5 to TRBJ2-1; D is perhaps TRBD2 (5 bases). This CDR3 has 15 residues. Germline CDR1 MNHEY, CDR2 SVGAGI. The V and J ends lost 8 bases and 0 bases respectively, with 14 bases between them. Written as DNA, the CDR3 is TGTGCCAGCGCGGCCGGGGTAAACTCCTACAATGAGCAGTTCTTC. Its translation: CASAAGVNSYNEQFF.

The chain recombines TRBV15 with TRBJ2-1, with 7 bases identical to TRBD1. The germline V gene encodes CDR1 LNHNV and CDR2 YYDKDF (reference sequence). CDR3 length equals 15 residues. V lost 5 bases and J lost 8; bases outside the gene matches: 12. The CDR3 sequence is CATSRGGSRTDEQFF. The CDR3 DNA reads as TGTGCCACCAGCCGAGGGGGCTCCCGGACGGATGAGCAGTTCTTC. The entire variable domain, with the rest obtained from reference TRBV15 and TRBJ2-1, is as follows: DAMVIQNPRYQVTQFGKPVTLSCSQTLNHNVMYWYQQKSSQAPKLLFHYYDKDFNNEADTPDNFQSRRPNTSFCFLDIRSPGLGDTAMYLCATSRGGSRTDEQFFGPGTRLTVL.

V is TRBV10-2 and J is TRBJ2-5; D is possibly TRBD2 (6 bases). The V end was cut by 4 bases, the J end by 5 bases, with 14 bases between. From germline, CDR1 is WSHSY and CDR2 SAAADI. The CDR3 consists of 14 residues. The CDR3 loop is CASSGGSGVETQYF. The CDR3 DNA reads TGCGCCAGCAGTGGAGGTAGCGGAGTGGAGACCCAGTACTTC.

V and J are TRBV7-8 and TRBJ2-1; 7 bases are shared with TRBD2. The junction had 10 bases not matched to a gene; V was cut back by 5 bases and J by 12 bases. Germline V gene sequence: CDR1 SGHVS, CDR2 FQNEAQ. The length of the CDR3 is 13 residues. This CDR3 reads CASSPWAGEWQFF. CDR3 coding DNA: TGTGCCAGCAGCCCCTGGGCGGGGGAATGGCAGTTCTTC.

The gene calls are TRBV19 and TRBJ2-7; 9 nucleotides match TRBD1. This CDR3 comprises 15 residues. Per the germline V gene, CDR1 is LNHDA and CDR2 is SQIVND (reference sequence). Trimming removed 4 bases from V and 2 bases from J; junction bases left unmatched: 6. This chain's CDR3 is CASSKRQGVAYEQYF. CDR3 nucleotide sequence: TGTGCCAGTAGTAAAAGACAGGGGGTGGCCTACGAGCAGTACTTC.

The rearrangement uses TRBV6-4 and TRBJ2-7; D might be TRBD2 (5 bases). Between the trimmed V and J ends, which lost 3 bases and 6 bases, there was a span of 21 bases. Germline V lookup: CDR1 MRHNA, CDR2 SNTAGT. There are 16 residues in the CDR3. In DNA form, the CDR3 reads TGTGCCAGCAGTGAAGCAGAGGAGGATGATGATTTCGAGCAGTACTTC. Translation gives CASSEAEEDDDFEQYF.

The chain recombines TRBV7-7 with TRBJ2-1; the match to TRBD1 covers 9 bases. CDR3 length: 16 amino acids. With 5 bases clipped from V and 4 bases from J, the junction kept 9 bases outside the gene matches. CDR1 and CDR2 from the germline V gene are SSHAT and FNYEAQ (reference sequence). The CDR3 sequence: CASSENGGTGYNEQFF. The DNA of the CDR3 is TGTGCCAGCAGCGAAAACGGGGGGACAGGGTACAATGAGCAGTTCTTC.

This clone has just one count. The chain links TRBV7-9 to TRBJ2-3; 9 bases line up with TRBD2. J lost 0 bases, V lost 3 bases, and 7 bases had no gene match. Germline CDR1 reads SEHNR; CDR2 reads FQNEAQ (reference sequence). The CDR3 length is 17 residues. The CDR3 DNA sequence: TGTGCCAGCAGCTTGACGAGCGGGGGGCCTAGCACAGATACGCAGTATTTT. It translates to CASSLTSGGPSTDTQYF.

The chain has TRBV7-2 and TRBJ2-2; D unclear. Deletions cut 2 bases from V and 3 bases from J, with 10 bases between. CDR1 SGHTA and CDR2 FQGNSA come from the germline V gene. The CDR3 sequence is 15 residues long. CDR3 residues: CASSLSRLYTGELFF. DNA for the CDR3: TGTGCCAGCAGCTTATCACGACTGTACACCGGGGAGCTGTTTTTT.

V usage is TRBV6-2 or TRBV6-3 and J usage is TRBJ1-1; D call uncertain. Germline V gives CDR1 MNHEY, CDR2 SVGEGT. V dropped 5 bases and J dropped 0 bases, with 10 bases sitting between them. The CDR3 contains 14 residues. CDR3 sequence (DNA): TGTGCCAGCAGTCCGGCGGATCTGAACACTGAAGCTTTCTTT. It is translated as CASSPADLNTEAFF.